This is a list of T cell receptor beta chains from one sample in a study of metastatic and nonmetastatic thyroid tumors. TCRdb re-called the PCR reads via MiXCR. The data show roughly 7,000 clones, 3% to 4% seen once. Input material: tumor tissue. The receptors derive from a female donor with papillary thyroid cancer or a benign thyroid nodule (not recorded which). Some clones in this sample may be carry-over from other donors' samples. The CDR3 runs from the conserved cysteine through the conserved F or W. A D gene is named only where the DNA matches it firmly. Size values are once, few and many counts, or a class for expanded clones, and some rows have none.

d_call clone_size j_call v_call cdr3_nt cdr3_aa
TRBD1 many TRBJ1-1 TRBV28 TGTGCCAGCAGCCCCGGGACAGCAGAGGTTGAAGCTTTCTTT CASSPGTAEVEAFF
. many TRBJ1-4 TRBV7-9 TGTGCCAGCAGTTCAGCAACTAATGAAAAACTGTTTTTT CASSSATNEKLFF
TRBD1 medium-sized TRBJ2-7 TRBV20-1 TGCAGTGCTAGAGAGAGATTCACAGGGGCAAACGACGGCTACGAGCAGTACTTC CSARERFTGANDGYEQYF
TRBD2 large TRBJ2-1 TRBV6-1 TGTGCCAGCAGGACCGTTTCTAGCGGGACCTACAATGAGCAGTTCTTC CASRTVSSGTYNEQFF
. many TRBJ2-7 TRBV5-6 TGTGCCAGCAACACGGTTCAGGGTACCTACGAGCAGTACTTC CASNTVQGTYEQYF
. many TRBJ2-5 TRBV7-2 TGTGCCAGCAGCCTCCCCGGACTCGGACAAGAGACCCAGTACTTC CASSLPGLGQETQYF
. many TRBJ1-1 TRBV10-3 TGTGCCATCAGAGGAGGAGGCAACACTGAAGCTTTCTTT CAIRGGGNTEAFF
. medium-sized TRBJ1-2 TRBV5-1 TGCGCCAGCAGCTCCTACCTTAGGGGCTCCTATGGCTACACCTTC CASSSYLRGSYGYTF
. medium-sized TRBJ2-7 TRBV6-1 TGTGCCAGCAGTGAGGCTTCCTACGAGCAGTACTTC CASSEASYEQYF
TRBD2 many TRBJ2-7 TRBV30 TGTGCCTGGAAACGACTAGCGGAAACCTACGAGCAGTACTTC CAWKRLAETYEQYF
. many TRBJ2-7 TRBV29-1 TGCAGCGTTCGGGTCAGGTCCTACGAGCAGTACTTC CSVRVRSYEQYF
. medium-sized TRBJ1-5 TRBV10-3 TGTGCCATTGGGACCGGAGATAGCAATCAGCCCCAGCATTTT CAIGTGDSNQPQHF
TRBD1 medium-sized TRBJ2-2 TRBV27 TGTGCCAGCTCCCCCGGGGCCGGGACAGGGCTAACCGGGGAGCTGTTTTTT CASSPGAGTGLTGELFF
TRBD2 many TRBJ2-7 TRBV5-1 TGCGCCAGCAGCGGTCTAGCGGGAGGCGAGCAGTACTTC CASSGLAGGEQYF
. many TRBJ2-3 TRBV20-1 TGCAGTGCTAGTAGTCGAGATACGCAGTATTTT CSASSRDTQYF
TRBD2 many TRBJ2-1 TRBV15 TGTGCCACCAACTTAGCGGGAGCCAGCTCCTACAATGAGCAGTTCTTC CATNLAGASSYNEQFF
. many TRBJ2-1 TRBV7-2 TGTGCCAGCAGCCCACGGATGGGGGTTAGCTCCTACAATGAGCAGTTCTTC CASSPRMGVSSYNEQFF
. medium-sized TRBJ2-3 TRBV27 TGTGCCAGCCAAGGAAGAGGCCAGGGGACAGATACGCAGTATTTT CASQGRGQGTDTQYF
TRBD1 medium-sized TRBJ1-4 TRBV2 TGTGCCAGCAGACAGGGGGCGGCGGATGAAAAACTGTTTTTT CASRQGAADEKLFF
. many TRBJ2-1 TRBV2 TGTGCCAGCAGTCCGGGCGGGGATTACAATGAGCAGTTCTTC CASSPGGDYNEQFF
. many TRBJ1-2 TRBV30 TGTGCCTGGAGTCTGACAGGCCCCTGGAGCTACACCTTC CAWSLTGPWSYTF
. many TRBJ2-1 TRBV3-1 TGTGCCAGCAGCCAACATCCTAGTCCCTTGTCCAATGAGCAGTTCTTC CASSQHPSPLSNEQFF
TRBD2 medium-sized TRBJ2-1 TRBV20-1 TGCAGTGCTCCCTCCGTCGGTCTAGCGGGAGGGGGGAATGAGCAGTTCTTC CSAPSVGLAGGGNEQFF
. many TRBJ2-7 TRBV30 TGTGCCTGGACCAAATTCACAGGTACCTACGAGCAGTACTTC CAWTKFTGTYEQYF
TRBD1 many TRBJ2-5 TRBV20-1 TGCAGTGCTCCTCCTGAGGGGGCGGGAGAGACCCAGTACTTC CSAPPEGAGETQYF
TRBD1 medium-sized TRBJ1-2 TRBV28 TGTGCCAGCAGTTTGAGAGTGGGACAGGGCCCCCCCTGGAGCTACACCTTC CASSLRVGQGPPWSYTF
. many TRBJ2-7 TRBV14 TGTGCCAGCAGCCAAGATCCGAGCGCCTCCTACGAGCAGTACTTC CASSQDPSASYEQYF
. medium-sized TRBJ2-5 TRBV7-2 TGTGCCAGCAGCTCCTTTATACGGATAGGGGAGACCCAGTACTTC CASSSFIRIGETQYF
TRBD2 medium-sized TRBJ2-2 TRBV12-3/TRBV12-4 TGTGCCAGCAGTTTCAGGGGTCTACTAGCGGGGTCCACCGGGGAGCTGTTTTTT CASSFRGLLAGSTGELFF
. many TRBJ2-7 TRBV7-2 TGTGCCAGCAGCTTAGTGCGGGGAGTGGACGAGCAGTACTTC CASSLVRGVDEQYF
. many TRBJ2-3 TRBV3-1 TGTGCCAGCAGCCAAGTTACCGCAGATACGCAGTATTTT CASSQVTADTQYF
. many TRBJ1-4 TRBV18 TGTGCCAGCTCACCTGAGCGGACACACGAAAAACTGTTTTTT CASSPERTHEKLFF
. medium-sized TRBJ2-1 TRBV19 TGTGCCAGTAGTATATTGGGGCCCTACAATGAGCAGTTCTTC CASSILGPYNEQFF
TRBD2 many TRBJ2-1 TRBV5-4 TGTGCCAGCAGCCGGACTAGCGTCAATGAGCAGTTCTTC CASSRTSVNEQFF
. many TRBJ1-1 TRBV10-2 TGCGCCAGCAGGGAGGGGAACACTGAAGCTTTCTTT CASREGNTEAFF
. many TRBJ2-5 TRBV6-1 TGTGCCAGCAGTTTCGGGACGGCCAAGGGGGAGACCCAGTACTTC CASSFGTAKGETQYF
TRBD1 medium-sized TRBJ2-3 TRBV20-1 TGCAGTGCCATAGGGACAGGGATTACAGATACGCAGTATTTT CSAIGTGITDTQYF
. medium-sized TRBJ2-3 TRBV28 TGTGCCAGCAGTATTTCAGATACGCAGTATTTT CASSISDTQYF
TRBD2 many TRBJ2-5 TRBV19 TGTGCCAGTAGTTTCGGGACTAGCGGGCCACAAGAGACCCAGTACTTC CASSFGTSGPQETQYF
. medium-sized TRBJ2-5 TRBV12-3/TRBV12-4 TGTGCCAGCAGTCTCGGCCCAAAAGAGACCCAGTACTTC CASSLGPKETQYF
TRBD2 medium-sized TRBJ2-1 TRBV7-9 TGTGCCAGCAGCCCCGGACTAGCCTCCTACAATGAGCAGTTCTTC CASSPGLASYNEQFF
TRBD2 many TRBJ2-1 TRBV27 TGTGCCAGCAGGTCGGGGGGCTACAATGAGCAGTTCTTC CASRSGGYNEQFF
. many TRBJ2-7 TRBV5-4 TGTGCCAGCTCCGAGATAGACTCCTACGAGCAGTACTTC CASSEIDSYEQYF
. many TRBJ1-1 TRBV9 TGTGCCAGCAGCGTCGGCCGGGGGACTGAAGCTTTCTTT CASSVGRGTEAFF
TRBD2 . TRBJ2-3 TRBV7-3 TGTGCCAGCAGCGCCGGGACTAGCGGGAGGGCGAATACGCAGTATTTT CASSAGTSGRANTQYF
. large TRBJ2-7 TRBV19 TGTGCCAGTAGGATTGACGACGGGGGCACCTACGAGCAGTACTTC CASRIDDGGTYEQYF
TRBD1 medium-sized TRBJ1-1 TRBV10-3 TGTGCCATCTTCCAGGGGACAGTTTTGAACACTGAAGCTTTCTTT CAIFQGTVLNTEAFF
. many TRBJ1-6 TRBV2 TGTGCCAGCATCATGGCTCCGAGCTCCTATAATTCACCCCTCCACTTT CASIMAPSSYNSPLHF
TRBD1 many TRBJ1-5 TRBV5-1 TGCGCCAGCAGCTCAGGGGGGGTAGGCCAGCCCCAGCATTTT CASSSGGVGQPQHF
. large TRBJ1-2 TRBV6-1 TGTGCCAGCAGTGAAGGGACAAATAACTATGGCTACACCTTC CASSEGTNNYGYTF
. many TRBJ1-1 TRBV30 TGTGCCTGGAGTAAGAAGGAAGCTTTCTTT CAWSKKEAFF
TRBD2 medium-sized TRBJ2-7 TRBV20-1 TGCAGTGCTAGAGATAACCCACTAGCGGGAGAAATAGCCACTTACGAGCAGTACTTC CSARDNPLAGEIATYEQYF
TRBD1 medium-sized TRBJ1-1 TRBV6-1 TGTGCCAGCACAAAGACAGGGGGAATTGAAGCTTTCTTT CASTKTGGIEAFF
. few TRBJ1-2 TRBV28 TGTGCCAGCAGACTGAATGACAGAAGCTACACCTTC CASRLNDRSYTF
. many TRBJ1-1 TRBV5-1 TGCGCCAGCAGCGCAAGCTTTCGGACAGCAGAGAACACTGAAGCTTTCTTT CASSASFRTAENTEAFF